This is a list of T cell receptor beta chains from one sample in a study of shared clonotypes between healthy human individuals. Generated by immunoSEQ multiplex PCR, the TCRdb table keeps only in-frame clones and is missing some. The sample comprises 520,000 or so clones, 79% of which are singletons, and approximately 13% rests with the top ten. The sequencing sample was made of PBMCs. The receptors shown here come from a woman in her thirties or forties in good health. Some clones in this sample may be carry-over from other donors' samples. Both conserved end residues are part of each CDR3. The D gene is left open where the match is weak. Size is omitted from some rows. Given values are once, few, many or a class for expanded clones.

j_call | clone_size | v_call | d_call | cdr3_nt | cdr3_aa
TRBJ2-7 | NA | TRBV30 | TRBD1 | TGTGCCTGGAGGAGGACAGGGGGTTCCTACGAGCAGTACTTC | CAWRRTGGSYEQYF
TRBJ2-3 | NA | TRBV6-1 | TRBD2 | TGTGCCAGCAGTGTACTAGCGAACACAGATACGCAGTATTTT | CASSVLANTDTQYF
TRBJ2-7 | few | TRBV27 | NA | TGTGCCAGCAGTTTTTCTCTAGCGAGAACCTACGAGCAGTACTTC | CASSFSLARTYEQYF
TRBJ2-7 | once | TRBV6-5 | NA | TGTGCCAGCAGTTACCAGGCAGGAAGCTCCTACGAGCAGTACTTC | CASSYQAGSSYEQYF
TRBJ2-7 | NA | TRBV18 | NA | TGTGCCAGCTCACCACCGGGACTCAGCGAGCAGTACTTC | CASSPPGLSEQYF
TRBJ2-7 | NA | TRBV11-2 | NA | TGTGCCAGCAGCTTAAGAGGCTGGGGCGGAACCTACGAGCAGTACTTC | CASSLRGWGGTYEQYF
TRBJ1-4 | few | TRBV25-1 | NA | TGTGCCAGCAGTGATCGGACAACTAATGAAAAACTGTTTTTT | CASSDRTTNEKLFF
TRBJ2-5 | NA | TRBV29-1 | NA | TGCAGCGTTGAACGGCAGCCACTGGAGACCCAGTACTTC | CSVERQPLETQYF
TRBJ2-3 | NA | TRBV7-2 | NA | TGTGCCAGCCGGGGCTCTGACACAGATACGCAGTATTTT | CASRGSDTDTQYF
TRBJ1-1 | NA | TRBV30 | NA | TGTGCCTGGAGTCGGTGGACTGAAGCTTTCTTT | CAWSRWTEAFF
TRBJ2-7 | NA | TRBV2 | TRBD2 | TGTGCCAGCAGTGGGACTAGCGGGAGGAGGGGGGAGCAGTACTTC | CASSGTSGRRGEQYF
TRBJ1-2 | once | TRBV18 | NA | TGTGCCAGCTCACCATATGCTAACTATGGCTACACCTTC | CASSPYANYGYTF
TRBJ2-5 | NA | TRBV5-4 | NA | TGTGCCAGCAGCCCGGCCGGGAGCGAGACCCAGTACTTC | CASSPAGSETQYF
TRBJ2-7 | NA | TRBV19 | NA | TGTGCCAGTAGTATAGCCGGAGGGTACTTC | CASSIAGGYF
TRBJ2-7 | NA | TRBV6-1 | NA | TGTGCCAGCAGTGACAGGTTTCCCTACGAGCAGTACTTC | CASSDRFPYEQYF
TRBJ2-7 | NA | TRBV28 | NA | TGTGCCAGCAGTGCATCCTCCTACGAGCAGTACTTC | CASSASSYEQYF
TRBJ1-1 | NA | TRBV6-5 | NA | TGTGCCAGCAGTTACTCTGGGGGGTACACTGAAGCTTTCTTT | CASSYSGGYTEAFF
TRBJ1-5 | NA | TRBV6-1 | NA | TGTGCCAGCAGTGGTATCAAAAATCAGCCCCAGCATTTT | CASSGIKNQPQHF
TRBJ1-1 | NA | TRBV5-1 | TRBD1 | TGCGCCAGCAGCCAGGGGGGGCTGAACACTGAAGCTTTCTTT | CASSQGGLNTEAFF
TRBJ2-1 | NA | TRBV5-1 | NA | TGCGCCAGCGGTCATTGGACTGATGACAATGAGCAGTTCTTC | CASGHWTDDNEQFF
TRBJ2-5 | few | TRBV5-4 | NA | TGTGCCAGCAGCTTGGTGGGGGCCCAAGAGACCCAGTACTTC | CASSLVGAQETQYF
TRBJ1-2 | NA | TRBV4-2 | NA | TGTGCCAGCAGCCAAGAGGCTGAGTCATATGGCTACACCTTC | CASSQEAESYGYTF
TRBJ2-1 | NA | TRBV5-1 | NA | TGCGCCAGCAGCGGCGCGGGACAGAAGTACAATGAGCAGTTCTTC | CASSGAGQKYNEQFF
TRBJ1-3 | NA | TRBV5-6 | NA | TGTGCCAGCAGCTTGGGTCAGGGAAACACCATATATTTT | CASSLGQGNTIYF
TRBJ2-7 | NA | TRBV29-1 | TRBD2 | TGCAGCGTTACCTCGAGGGCTAGCGGGAGGTCTGGGCGTTACGAGCAGTACTTC | CSVTSRASGRSGRYEQYF
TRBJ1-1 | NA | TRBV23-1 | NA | TGCGCCAGCAGTCAAAGGGCTGTCCCCCAGAACACTGAAGCTTTCTTT | CASSQRAVPQNTEAFF
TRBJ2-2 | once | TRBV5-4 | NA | TGTGCCAGCAGCCGGGACTTTACGAACACCGGGGAGCTGTTTTTT | CASSRDFTNTGELFF
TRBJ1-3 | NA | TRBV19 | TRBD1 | TGTGCCAGTAGTAGTAGCCGGGACAGGGAAAACACCATATATTTT | CASSSSRDRENTIYF
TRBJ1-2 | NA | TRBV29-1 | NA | TGCAGCGTTGGGCAGGTTACATTGGAGGGTAACGGCTACACCTTC | CSVGQVTLEGNGYTF
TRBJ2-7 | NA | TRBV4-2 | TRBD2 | TGTGCCAGCAGCCCGGAAGGGACTAGCGGAACCTACGAGCAGTACTTC | CASSPEGTSGTYEQYF
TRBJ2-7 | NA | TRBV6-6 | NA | TGTGCCAGCAGTTACGGCGGGTCCTACGAGCAGTACTTC | CASSYGGSYEQYF
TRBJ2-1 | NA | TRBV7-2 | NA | TGTGCCAGCAGCTTACTAGGCTACAATGAGCAGTTCTTC | CASSLLGYNEQFF
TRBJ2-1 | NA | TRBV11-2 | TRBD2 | TGTGCCAGCAGCTTAGGTGCTAGCGGGAATGAGCAGTTCTTC | CASSLGASGNEQFF
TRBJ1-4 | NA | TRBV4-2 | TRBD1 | TGTGCCAGCAGCCAGAGACAGGGGGCTGAAAAACTGTTTTTT | CASSQRQGAEKLFF
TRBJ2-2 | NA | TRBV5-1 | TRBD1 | TGCGCCAGCAGCTGGACAGGGGTTGCCGGGGAGCTGTTTTTT | CASSWTGVAGELFF
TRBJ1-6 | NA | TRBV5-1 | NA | TGCGCCAGCAGCAGGGGTAACAATTCACCCCTCCACTTT | CASSRGNNSPLHF
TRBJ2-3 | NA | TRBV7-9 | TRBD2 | TGTGCCAGCAGCCCACCGACTAGCGGGAGTGTTTCAGATACGCAGTATTTT | CASSPPTSGSVSDTQYF
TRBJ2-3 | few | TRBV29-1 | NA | TGCAGCGTTGGATGGGGGGGCACAGATACGCAGTATTTT | CSVGWGGTDTQYF
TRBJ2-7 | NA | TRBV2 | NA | TGTGCCAGCAATCTCCTAGGGCCGTCCTACGAGCAGTACTTC | CASNLLGPSYEQYF
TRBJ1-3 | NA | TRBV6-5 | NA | TGTGCCAGCGGATCTGGAAACACCATATATTTT | CASGSGNTIYF
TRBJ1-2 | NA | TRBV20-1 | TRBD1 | TGCAGCGGAGACAGGGGCGGTGGCTACACCTTC | CSGDRGGGYTF
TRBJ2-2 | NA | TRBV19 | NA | TGTGCCAGTAGTATAGGAAGGGGAACCGGGGAGCTGTTTTTT | CASSIGRGTGELFF
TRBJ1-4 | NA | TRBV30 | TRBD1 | TGTGCCTGGAGTGTAGGGACAGGGGAGAATGAAAAACTGTTTTTT | CAWSVGTGENEKLFF
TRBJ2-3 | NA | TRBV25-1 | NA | TGTGCCAGCAGTGAGTATAGGGGTACTAGCACAGATACGCAGTATTTT | CASSEYRGTSTDTQYF